This T cell receptor beta chain was found in a study of neurological immune-mediated disorders. The unsorted libraries were made from 2 million PBMCs kept at -80 C. 5'RACE employing 10-nucleotide random UMIs yielded the cDNA. Over 190 million TCR-beta sequences from 15-18 subjects came out of each sequencing run. TCRdb reprocessed the 5' RACE reads via MiXCR and lists one record per CDR3 protein. The repertoire holds some 24,000 distinct CDR3 sequences, with over 5.5% as singletons. Many counts were recorded for this clonotype. The germline V gene encodes CDR1 SGHKS and CDR2 YYEKEE (reference sequence). Unmatched junction bases numbered 9, after V lost 2 bases and J lost 8 bases. The CDR3 runs 16 residues.

The sequence was obtained from a woman between 40 and 50 years old in good health. V gene TRBV5-5 combines with J gene TRBJ2-1; TRBD1 matches 11 bases. Sequencing used PBMCs. The CDR3 spells CASSLDGTGGVDEQFF. As DNA, the CDR3 is TGTGCCAGCAGCTTAGACGGGACAGGGGGAGTGGATGAGCAGTTCTTC.